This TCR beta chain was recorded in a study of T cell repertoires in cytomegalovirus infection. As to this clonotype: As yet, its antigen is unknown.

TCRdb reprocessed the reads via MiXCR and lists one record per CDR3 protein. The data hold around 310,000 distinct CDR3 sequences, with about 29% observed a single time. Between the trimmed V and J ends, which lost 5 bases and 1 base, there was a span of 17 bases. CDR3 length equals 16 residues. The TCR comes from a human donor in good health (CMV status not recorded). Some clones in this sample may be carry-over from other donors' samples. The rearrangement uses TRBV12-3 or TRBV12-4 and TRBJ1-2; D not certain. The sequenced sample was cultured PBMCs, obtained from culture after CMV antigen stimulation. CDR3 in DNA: TGTGCCAGCAGTCCCCCCACGACGGGATTTAACTATGGCTACACCTTC. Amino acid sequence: CASSPPTTGFNYGYTF.